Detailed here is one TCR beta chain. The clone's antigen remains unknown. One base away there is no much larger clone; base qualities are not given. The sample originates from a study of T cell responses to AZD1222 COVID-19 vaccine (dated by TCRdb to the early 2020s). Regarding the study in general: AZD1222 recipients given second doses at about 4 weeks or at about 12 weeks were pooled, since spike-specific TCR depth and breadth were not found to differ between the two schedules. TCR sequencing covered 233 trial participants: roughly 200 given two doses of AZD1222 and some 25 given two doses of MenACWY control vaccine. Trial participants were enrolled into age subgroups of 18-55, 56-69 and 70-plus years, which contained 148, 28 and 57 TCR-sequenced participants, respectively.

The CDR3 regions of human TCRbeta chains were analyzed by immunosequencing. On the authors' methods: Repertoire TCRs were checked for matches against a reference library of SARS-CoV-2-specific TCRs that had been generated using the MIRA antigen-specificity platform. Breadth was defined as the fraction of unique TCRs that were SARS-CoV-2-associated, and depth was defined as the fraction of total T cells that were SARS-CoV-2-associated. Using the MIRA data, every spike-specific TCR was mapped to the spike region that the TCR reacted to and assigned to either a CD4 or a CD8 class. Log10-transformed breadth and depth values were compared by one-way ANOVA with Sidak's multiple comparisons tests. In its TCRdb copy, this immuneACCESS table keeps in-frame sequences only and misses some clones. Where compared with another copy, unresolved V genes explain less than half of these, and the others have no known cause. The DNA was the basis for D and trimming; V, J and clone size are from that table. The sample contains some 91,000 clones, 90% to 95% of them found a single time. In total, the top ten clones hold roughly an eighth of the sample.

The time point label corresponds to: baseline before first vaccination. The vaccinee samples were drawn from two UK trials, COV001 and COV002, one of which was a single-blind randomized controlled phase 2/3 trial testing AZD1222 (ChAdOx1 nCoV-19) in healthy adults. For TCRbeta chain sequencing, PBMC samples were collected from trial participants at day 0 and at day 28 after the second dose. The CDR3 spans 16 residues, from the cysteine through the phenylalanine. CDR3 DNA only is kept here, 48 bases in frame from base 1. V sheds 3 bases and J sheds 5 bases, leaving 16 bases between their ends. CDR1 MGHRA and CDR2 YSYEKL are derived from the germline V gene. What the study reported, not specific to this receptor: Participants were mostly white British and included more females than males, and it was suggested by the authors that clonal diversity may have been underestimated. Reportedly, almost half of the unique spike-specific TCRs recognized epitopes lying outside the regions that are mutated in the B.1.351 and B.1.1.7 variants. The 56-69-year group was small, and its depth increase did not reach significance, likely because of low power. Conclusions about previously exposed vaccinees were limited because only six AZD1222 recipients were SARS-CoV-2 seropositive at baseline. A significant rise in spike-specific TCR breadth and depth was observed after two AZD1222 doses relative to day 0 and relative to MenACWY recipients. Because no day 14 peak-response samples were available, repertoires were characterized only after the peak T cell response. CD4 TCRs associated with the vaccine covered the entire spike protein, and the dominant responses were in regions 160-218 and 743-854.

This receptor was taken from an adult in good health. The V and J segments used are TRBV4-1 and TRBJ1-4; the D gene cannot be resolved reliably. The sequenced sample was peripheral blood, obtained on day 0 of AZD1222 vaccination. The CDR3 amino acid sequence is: CASSQGLKSANEKLFF. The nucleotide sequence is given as TGCGCCAGCAGCCAGGGCCTGAAGAGTGCAAATGAAAAACTGTTTTTT.